This T cell receptor (beta chain) was obtained from a study of blood T cell repertoires in COVID-19. Some clones are missing from TCRdb's copy, which holds only in-frame ones; the method was immunoSEQ multiplex PCR. The table records 250,000 to 350,000 clones, roughly 89% of them present only once. The ends were cut back, 4 bases at V and 0 bases at J, with 7 bases in the middle. CDR3 length equals 13 residues. The germline V gene encodes CDR1 SGHTS and CDR2 YDEGEE. Grouping used clinical history reported by participants in a survey and questionnaire. The source is a woman under 30 with acute COVID-19. Sequenced: PBMCs or T cells enriched from blood (not recorded which). The chain uses TRBV5-8 and TRBJ1-1, with unresolved D. Here the CDR3 DNA reads TGTGCCAGCAGCCGCACAGTGAACACTGAAGCTTTCTTT. Translated: CASSRTVNTEAFF.